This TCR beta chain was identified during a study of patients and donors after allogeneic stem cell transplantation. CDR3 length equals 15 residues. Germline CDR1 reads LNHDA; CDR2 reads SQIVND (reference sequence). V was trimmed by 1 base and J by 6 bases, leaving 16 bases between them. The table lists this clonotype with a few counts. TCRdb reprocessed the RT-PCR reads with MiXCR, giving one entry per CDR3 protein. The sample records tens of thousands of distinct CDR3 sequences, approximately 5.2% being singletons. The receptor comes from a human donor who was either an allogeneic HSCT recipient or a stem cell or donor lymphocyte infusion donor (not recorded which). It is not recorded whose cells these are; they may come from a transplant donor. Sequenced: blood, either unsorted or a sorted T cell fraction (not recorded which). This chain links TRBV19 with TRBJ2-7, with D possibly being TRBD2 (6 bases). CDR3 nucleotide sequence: TGTGCCAGTAGTATAGGACCTACTAGCTCGGGCGAGCAGTACTTC. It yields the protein CASSIGPTSSGEQYF.